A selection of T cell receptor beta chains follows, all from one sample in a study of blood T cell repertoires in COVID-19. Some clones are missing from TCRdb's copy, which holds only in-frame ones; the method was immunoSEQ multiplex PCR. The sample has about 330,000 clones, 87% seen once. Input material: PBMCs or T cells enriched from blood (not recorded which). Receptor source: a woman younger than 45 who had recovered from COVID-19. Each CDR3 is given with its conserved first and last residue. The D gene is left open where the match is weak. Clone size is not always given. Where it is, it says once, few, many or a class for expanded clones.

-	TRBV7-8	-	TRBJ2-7	CASSFEGIKAAEQYF	TGTGCCAGCAGCTTTGAGGGCATTAAGGCAGCCGAGCAGTACTTC
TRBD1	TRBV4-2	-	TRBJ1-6	CASSQLTGDSSPLHF	TGTGCCAGCAGCCAACTAACAGGGGACAGTTCACCCCTCCACTTT
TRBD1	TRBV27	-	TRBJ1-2	CASSSLDRLPYGYTF	TGTGCCAGCAGTTCCCTGGACAGGCTCCCCTATGGCTACACCTTC
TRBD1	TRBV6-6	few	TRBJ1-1	CASSPEGTAHHLPMNTEAFF	TGTGCCAGCAGTCCCGAGGGGACAGCCCATCATCTACCCATGAACACTGAAGCTTTCTTT
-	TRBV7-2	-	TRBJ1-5	CASSLRVNSNQPQHF	TGTGCCAGCAGCTTACGGGTGAATAGCAATCAGCCCCAGCATTTT
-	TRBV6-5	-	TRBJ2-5	CASSPGSPQETQYF	TGTGCCAGCAGTCCTGGGAGCCCCCAAGAGACCCAGTACTTC
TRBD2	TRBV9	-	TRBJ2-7	CASSVSGGSPYEQYF	TGTGCCAGCAGCGTTAGCGGGGGGTCCCCCTACGAGCAGTACTTC
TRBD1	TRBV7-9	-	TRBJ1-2	CASSYPGPGGGYTF	TGTGCCAGCAGCTACCCAGGGCCAGGGGGAGGCTACACCTTC
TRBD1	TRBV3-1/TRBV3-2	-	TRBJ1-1	CASSDKYRTGRSQFPEAFF	TGTGCCAGCAGCGATAAATACCGGACAGGGCGAAGCCAGTTCCCTGAAGCTTTCTTT
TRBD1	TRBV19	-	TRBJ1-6	CASSTQGGSSPLHF	TGTGCCAGTAGTACACAGGGGGGTAGTTCACCCCTCCACTTT
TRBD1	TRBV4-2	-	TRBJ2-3	CASSQASLPRTGVADTQYF	TGTGCCAGCAGCCAAGCATCCCTTCCCCGGACAGGGGTGGCAGATACGCAGTATTTT
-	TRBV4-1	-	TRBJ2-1	CASSRDGEDNEQFF	TGCGCCAGTTCGCGCGATGGGGAGGACAATGAGCAGTTCTTC
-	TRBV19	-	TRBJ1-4	CASSPTRGRGIEKLFF	TGTGCCAGTAGTCCTACACGCGGGCGGGGTATTGAAAAACTGTTTTTT
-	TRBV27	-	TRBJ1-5	CASSLTGTPIFNQPQHF	TGTGCCAGCAGTCTAACCGGGACACCGATCTTCAATCAGCCCCAGCATTTT
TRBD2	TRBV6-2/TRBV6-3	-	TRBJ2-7	CASRPSGGGAYEQYF	TGTGCCAGCAGGCCTTCGGGCGGGGGGGCCTACGAGCAGTACTTC
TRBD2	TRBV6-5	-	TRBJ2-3	CASNPSGGRADTQYF	TGTGCCAGCAATCCTAGCGGGGGGAGGGCAGATACGCAGTATTTT
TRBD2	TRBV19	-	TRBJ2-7	CASSRTSDHFSYEQYF	TGTGCCAGTAGTAGAACTAGCGACCATTTCTCCTACGAGCAGTACTTC
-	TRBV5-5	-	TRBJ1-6	CASSPPANYNSPLHF	TGTGCCAGCAGCCCCCCCGCTAACTATAATTCACCCCTCCACTTT
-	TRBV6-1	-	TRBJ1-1	CASSERVEGEAFF	TGTGCCAGCAGTGAAAGAGTTGAGGGCGAAGCTTTCTTT
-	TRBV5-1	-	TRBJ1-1	CASSGPFSGTEAFF	TGCGCCAGCAGTGGGCCATTCAGTGGCACTGAAGCTTTCTTT
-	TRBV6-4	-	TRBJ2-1	CASSDSRQGYNEQFF	TGTGCCAGCAGTGACTCGAGGCAGGGTTACAATGAGCAGTTCTTC
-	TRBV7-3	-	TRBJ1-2	CASSKGGDDYGYTF	TGTGCCAGCAGCAAAGGCGGGGACGACTATGGCTACACCTTC
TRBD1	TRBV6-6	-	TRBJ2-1	CASNIGTGTYNEQFF	TGTGCCAGCAACATAGGGACAGGGACATACAATGAGCAGTTCTTC
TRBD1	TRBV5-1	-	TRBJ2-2	CASSLGQGNTGELFF	TGCGCCAGCAGCTTGGGACAGGGGAACACCGGGGAGCTGTTTTTT
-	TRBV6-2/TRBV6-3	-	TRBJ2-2	CASSYGRDPIPGELFF	TGTGCCAGCAGTTACGGCCGGGATCCCATACCGGGGGAGCTGTTTTTT
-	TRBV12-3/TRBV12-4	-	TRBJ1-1	CASTAGGTEAFF	TGTGCCAGCACCGCGGGAGGCACTGAAGCTTTCTTT